Below, 14 T cell receptor beta chains from the same sample are listed, as sequenced in a study of blood T cells in healthy people across ages. Using a J-beta primer mix together with a sample-barcoded 5' primer, a second PCR was run for roughly 6 to 12 cycles. TCRdb recomputed calls from the 5' RACE reads with MiXCR, one row per CDR3 protein. This table holds almost 800,000 distinct CDR3 sequences, about three fifths found once. The specimen was blood. The receptor source for this set is a young man in good health.

The chain combines TRBV13 with TRBJ2-5; D is uncertain. The CDR3 is 13 residues long. Germline assignment: CDR1 PRHDT and CDR2 FYEKMQ (reference sequence). Trimming took 1 base from V and 4 from J, leaving 7 bases between them. CDR3 amino acids: CASSLATVETQYF. The CDR3 DNA is TGTGCCAGCAGCTTAGCGACCGTAGAGACCCAGTACTTC.

V gene TRBV9 combines with J gene TRBJ2-1; 8 bases are shared with TRBD1. This CDR3 contains 14 residues. Trimming took 7 bases from V and 4 from J; bases not matched to a gene: 7. Per germline, CDR1 SGDLS and CDR2 YYNGEE. The DNA of the CDR3 is TGTGCCAGCGACAGACAGGGGCGGTACAATGAGCAGTTCTTC. Residues: CASDRQGRYNEQFF.

This chain joins TRBV5-1 and TRBJ1-1; D is uncertain. The CDR3 is made up of 15 amino acids. Germline lookup yields CDR1 SGHRS and CDR2 YFSETQ. Trimming removed 4 bases from V and 1 base from J, with 14 bases in between. The CDR3 DNA reads TGCGCCAGCAGCACGAGTGACGGGTCGAACACTGAAGCTTTCTTT. Translating gives CASSTSDGSNTEAFF.

In its sample, this clonotype was seen a few times. The rearrangement uses TRBV3-1 and TRBJ2-3; D call uncertain. The germline gives CDR1 LGHDT, CDR2 YNNKEL (reference sequence). V dropped 0 bases and J dropped 0 bases, with 7 bases sitting between them. The CDR3 length is 15 residues. CDR3 region: CASSQDRSSTDTQYF. The CDR3 DNA follows: TGTGCCAGCAGCCAAGACAGAAGTAGCACAGATACGCAGTATTTT.

Of note for this clonotype: This may be a read error, as it is one base from a much larger clone. The chain couples TRBV9 to TRBJ2-4, with a possible D match to TRBD2 (5 bases). Germline CDR1 is SGDLS and CDR2 is YYNGEE. The CDR3 is made up of 17 amino acids. The CDR3 bases are TGTGCCAGCAGCGCGTCCACTGATCCTCTAGCCAAAAGCATTCAGTACTTC. Translated: CASSASTDPLAKSIQYF.

The rearrangement joins TRBV27 to TRBJ2-5; the D gene is possibly TRBD2 (6 bases). Trimming took off 5 bases at V and 7 bases at J, with 14 bases between the two ends. CDR3 length: 13 residues. Germline CDR1 reads MNHEY; CDR2 reads SMNVEV (reference sequence). CDR3 sequence reads: CASSQVGGVTQYF. As DNA, the CDR3 is TGTGCCAGCAGTCAGGTGGGGGGAGTGACCCAGTACTTC.

The chain uses TRBV6-2 or TRBV6-3 and TRBJ2-7; 7 nucleotides line up with TRBD2. The germline V gene encodes CDR1 MNHEY and CDR2 SVGEGT. The ends lost 4 bases at V and 3 bases at J; junction bases unmatched: 9. CDR3 size: 15 residues. The CDR3 region is CASSLWVAGYYEQYF. CDR3 nucleotide sequence: TGTGCCAGCAGTTTGTGGGTAGCGGGTTACTACGAGCAGTACTTC.

Ten or more counts support this clonotype. V and J are TRBV5-1 and TRBJ1-6; perhaps TRBD1 as D (5 bases). Germline V gene sequence: CDR1 SGHRS, CDR2 YFSETQ. With 4 bases removed from V and 8 bases from J, the gap between germline ends came to 16 bases. This CDR3 is built from 15 residues. For the CDR3, the DNA is TGCGCCAGCAGCCCGGAGGCGGGGGAGGATTCACCCCTCCACTTT. Amino acids: CASSPEAGEDSPLHF.

The sample holds one count of this clonotype. In nucleotides, the CDR3 is TGTGCCAGCAGCGTCGGACTAGCGGGAGTAGAAGAGACCCAGTACTTC. Amino acid sequence: CASSVGLAGVEETQYF. The rearrangement links TRBV9 to TRBJ2-5; 13 bases map to TRBD2. Looked up from germline, CDR1 is SGDLS and CDR2 is YYNGEE. The CDR3 sequence is 16 residues long. Trimming cost V 2 bases and J 3 bases; bases outside gene matches: 4.

The J gene is TRBJ2-7, the V gene TRBV2; D is unclear. The V gene lost 5 bases and the J gene lost 0 bases, with 17 bases spanning the gap. Looked up from germline, CDR1 is SNHLY and CDR2 is FYNNEI. The CDR3 spans 16 residues. The CDR3 bases are TGTGCCAGCAGTCTCCAAGCAGCGCTGACCTCCTACGAGCAGTACTTC. As protein: CASSLQAALTSYEQYF.

The chain recombines TRBV6-6 with TRBJ2-5; 7 nucleotides align to TRBD2. The CDR3 is 16 amino acids. Germline loops: CDR1 MNHNY, CDR2 SVGAGI (reference sequence). V shed 6 bases and J 4 bases; nucleotides not matched to a gene: 14. CDR3 sequence (DNA): TGTGCCAGCAGGGACTCGGGACTAACGGGAGGAGAGACCCAGTACTTC. Protein: CASRDSGLTGGETQYF.

This clonotype appeared a few times. The V and J genes are TRBV6-5 and TRBJ1-2; D remains ambiguous. Trimming removed 7 bases from V and 4 bases from J, with 10 bases in between. Looked up from germline, CDR1 is MNHEY and CDR2 is SVGAGI. CDR3 length equals 12 residues. The CDR3 DNA sequence: TGTGCCAGCACCCCAGACTTCTATGGCTACACCTTC. Protein: CASTPDFYGYTF.

This chain connects TRBV7-2 to TRBJ1-4; tentatively, D is TRBD1 (6 bases). V was clipped by 6 bases and J by 8 bases, with 19 bases between them. CDR1 and CDR2 (germline): SGHTA, FQGNSA. The CDR3 has 15 amino acids. Here the CDR3 DNA reads TGTGCCAGCAGATACCGACAGGTGGAGGGGGAAAAACTGTTTTTT. Translated, it gives CASRYRQVEGEKLFF.

The V gene is TRBV20-1, the J gene TRBJ2-1; D is undetermined. Germline V CDR1 and CDR2: DFQATT, SNEGSKA (reference sequence). The CDR3 is made up of 13 amino acids. V was cut by 3 bases and J by 6 bases, with 12 bases left in between. CDR3 protein: CSARRSNTNEQFF. Here the CDR3 DNA reads TGCAGTGCTAGGCGCTCAAATACCAATGAGCAGTTCTTC.